The entry that follows covers one T cell receptor (beta chain) sequence. Its target is not known. Depth targeted 1 in 200,000 to 1 in 1 million T cells, averaging 10x coverage per clonotype. TCRdb's copy holds only in-frame clones and misses some; the assay was immunoSEQ multiplex PCR. Here the sample spans 150,000 to 200,000 clones, around nine tenths being singletons. This specimen comes from a study of cytotoxic CD8 clonotypes in ibrutinib-treated CLL. Study at large: Averaging across samples gave roughly 280,000 productive templates and approximately 92,000 productive rearrangements. Study observations and caveats: Clonality was higher at baseline than in age-matched healthy donors and tracked circulating CD8+ T-cell counts.

About 2.2 micrograms of genomic DNA came from cryopreserved PBMCs for TCR beta libraries. This TCR came from a human donor with chronic lymphocytic leukemia. The specimen comprised PBMCs, sampled at disease progression, from a patient treated with ibrutinib.

The CDR3 sequence is CASSLVPTLNTEAFF. DNA of the CDR3: TGTGCCAGCAGCTTAGTGCCGACTCTGAACACTGAAGCTTTCTTT. The chain joins TRBV7-2 to TRBJ1-1; no definite D call. V gave up 1 base and J gave up 0 bases, with 9 bases separating them. The CDR3 contains 15 residues. The germline gives CDR1 SGHTA, CDR2 FQGNSA. The full variable domain, rest sourced from reference TRBV7-2 and TRBJ1-1, is GAGVSQSPSNKVTEKGKDVELRCDPISGHTALYWYRQSLGQGLEFLIYFQGNSAPDKSGLPSDRFSAERTGGSVSTLTIQRTQQEDSAVYLCASSLVPTLNTEAFFGQGTRLTVV.